Below, 24 T cell receptor beta chains from the same sample are listed, as sequenced in a study of T cells after yellow fever vaccination. TCRdb called the 5' RACE reads again in MiXCR, with one record for every CDR3 protein. The profile shows under 600,000 distinct CDR3 sequences, roughly 12% of them singletons. Sequences were derived from PBMCs, sampled on the day of the yellow fever booster vaccination. Receptors were obtained from a man aged 30 to 45 who received the YFV17D yellow fever vaccine.

This clonotype was observed a few times. The chain is built from TRBV7-2 and TRBJ1-5; D unclear. The CDR3 spans 17 residues. Trimming removed 5 bases at V and 2 bases at J, with 19 bases between. The V gene's germline CDR1 is SGHTA and CDR2 FQGNSA. The CDR3 DNA reads TGTGCCAGCAGCCCCCAAGGCCTGGAGGGAGGCAATCAGCCCCAGCATTTT. Its protein is CASSPQGLEGGNQPQHF.

This clonotype was recorded a few times. This chain uses TRBV12-3 or TRBV12-4 with TRBJ2-2, with 8 bases fitting TRBD1. V dropped 2 bases and J dropped 2; count of bases not matched to a gene: 4. There are 16 residues in the CDR3. CDR3 DNA: TGTGCCAGCAGTTTATTTCAGGGGGCTAACACCGGGGAGCTGTTTTTT. Encoded protein: CASSLFQGANTGELFF.

This clonotype was seen only a few times. The chain couples TRBV25-1 to TRBJ2-2; 8 nucleotides align to TRBD1. CDR3 length equals 16 residues. The V gene's germline CDR1 is MGHDK and CDR2 SYGVNS. V dropped 2 bases and J dropped 5; count of bases not matched to a gene: 7. The DNA for the CDR3 is TGTGCCAGCAGTGAACCCAGGGGGCTTTCAACCGGGGAGCTGTTTTTT. This translates into CASSEPRGLSTGELFF.

This clonotype was seen a few times. The chain employs TRBV7-8 and TRBJ2-5, with 11 nucleotides matching TRBD2. The V and J ends lost 8 bases and 1 base, in that order; junction bases with no gene match: 12. CDR1 and CDR2 from the germline V gene are SGHVS and FQNEAQ. This CDR3 comprises 17 residues. The CDR3 DNA follows: TGTGCCAGCGGGGGGGCTAGCGGGAGGCCGGCCCAAGAGACCCAGTACTTC. It is translated as CASGGASGRPAQETQYF.

This clonotype was found many times. The V and J genes are TRBV20-1 and TRBJ2-2, with a tentative D call TRBD2 (5 bases). This CDR3 has 14 residues. Trimming stripped 3 bases from V and 1 base from J, with 9 bases between. CDR1 is DFQATT and CDR2 is SNEGSKA in the germline V gene (reference sequence). The CDR3 DNA reads TGCAGTGCTAGTTTCAGCGGGAACACCGGGGAGCTGTTTTTT. This codes for CSASFSGNTGELFF.

This clonotype was picked up a small number of times. The V and J genes are TRBV5-1 and TRBJ2-1, with a tentative D call TRBD1 (6 bases). This CDR3 has 13 amino acids. Germline values: CDR1 SGHRS, CDR2 YFSETQ. The V end lost 4 bases, the J end lost 8 bases, and 13 bases lay between the germline ends. CDR3 in amino acids: CASSTDRFDEQFF. The CDR3 DNA reads TGCGCCAGCAGCACTGACAGGTTCGATGAGCAGTTCTTC.

This clonotype has a count of ten or more. The J gene is TRBJ2-5, the V gene TRBV7-2; 8 nucleotides agree with TRBD2. V shed 5 bases and J 3 bases; nucleotides not matched to a gene: 5. Germline-derived CDR1 and CDR2 are SGHTA and FQGNSA. This CDR3 spans 14 amino acids. The CDR3 here is CASSPTSGEETQYF. CDR3 sequence (DNA): TGTGCCAGCAGCCCCACTAGCGGAGAAGAGACCCAGTACTTC.

The chain uses TRBV25-1 and TRBJ2-2; 8 positions match TRBD1. The CDR3 sequence is 16 residues long. From germline, CDR1 is MGHDK and CDR2 SYGVNS. V shed 3 bases and J 5 bases; nucleotides not matched to a gene: 8. The CDR3: CASSDSGTGVTGELFF. The CDR3 DNA sequence: TGTGCCAGCAGTGACTCCGGGACAGGCGTGACCGGGGAGCTGTTTTTT.

The V call is TRBV5-1, the J call TRBJ2-1, with D possibly being TRBD2 (6 bases). The V gene's germline CDR1 is SGHRS and CDR2 YFSETQ. The V end was cut by 2 bases, the J end by 7 bases, with 10 bases between. This CDR3 is 13 amino acids long. The CDR3 here is CASSFAGQNEQFF. CDR3 sequence (DNA): TGCGCCAGCAGCTTTGCGGGGCAAAATGAGCAGTTCTTC. The variable domain in full, completed from reference TRBV5-1 and TRBJ2-1, reads KAGVTQTPRYLIKTRGQQVTLSCSPISGHRSVSWYQQTPGQGLQFLFEYFSETQRNKGNFPGRFSGRQFSNSRSEMNVSTLELGDSALYLCASSFAGQNEQFFGPGTRLTVL.

The chain couples TRBV7-3 to TRBJ2-2, with a tentative D call TRBD2 (5 bases). The CDR3 spans 16 residues. CDR1 and CDR2 (germline): SGHTA, FQGTGA. V lost 5 bases to trimming and J lost 0 bases, with 13 bases between them. This chain's CDR3 is CASSTALATNTGELFF. As DNA, the CDR3 is TGTGCCAGCAGCACCGCTTTAGCGACGAACACCGGGGAGCTGTTTTTT.

The sample holds a few counts of this clonotype. The chain has TRBV3-1 and TRBJ2-4, with unresolved D. The CDR3 runs 13 residues. V lost 3 bases and J lost 6, with 9 bases in between. The germline V gene encodes CDR1 LGHDT and CDR2 YNNKEL (reference sequence). This CDR3 is CASSQRHRNIQYF. The CDR3 nucleotides read TGTGCCAGCAGCCAGCGACACAGAAACATTCAGTACTTC.

The sample holds a few counts of this clonotype. This chain links TRBV10-3 with TRBJ1-2, with a possible D match to TRBD1 (6 bases). The CDR3 contains 13 residues. Looked up from germline, CDR1 is ENHRY and CDR2 is SYGVKD. V shed 2 bases and J shed 6 bases, with 10 bases lying between them. CDR3 in DNA: TGTGCCATCAGTGAGGGACAGTTAAATGGCTACACCTTC. Encoded protein: CAISEGQLNGYTF.

This clonotype was counted at least ten times. This chain joins TRBV20-1 and TRBJ1-2; TRBD1 agrees at 10 bases. With V trimmed by 4 bases and J by 8 bases, 10 bases remained unmatched. Per the germline V gene, CDR1 is DFQATT and CDR2 is SNEGSKA (reference sequence). The CDR3 covers 14 residues. The CDR3 reads CSAKNRQGAGGYTF. In nucleotides, the CDR3 is TGCAGTGCTAAGAATCGACAGGGGGCAGGGGGCTACACCTTC.

The chain is built from TRBV7-2 and TRBJ2-7; D unresolved. This CDR3 is 14 amino acids long. V lost 5 bases, J lost 6 bases, and 17 bases lay in between. Per germline, CDR1 SGHTA and CDR2 FQGNSA. The CDR3 DNA is TGTGCCAGCAGCCTGGGCTTAACCATCTCCGAGCAGTACTTC. Translated: CASSLGLTISEQYF.

CDR3 amino acids: CASSPRASKETQYF. As DNA, the CDR3 is TGTGCCAGCTCACCAAGGGCTAGCAAAGAGACCCAGTACTTC. The chain combines TRBV18 with TRBJ2-5; tentative D call: TRBD2 (5 bases). This CDR3 region has 14 residues. Germline CDR1 and CDR2: KGHSH and LQKENI. V lost 2 bases, J lost 3 bases, and 10 bases lay in between.

The rearrangement uses TRBV19 and TRBJ2-7; D is perhaps TRBD1 (5 bases). Trimming removed 5 bases from V and 0 bases from J, with 11 bases in between. The CDR3 covers 14 residues. Germline CDR1 is LNHDA and CDR2 is SQIVND (reference sequence). CDR3 amino acids: CASSPRTLSYEQYF. The CDR3, as DNA: TGTGCCAGTAGTCCGAGGACACTCTCCTACGAGCAGTACTTC.

The chain recombines TRBV11-3 with TRBJ2-2, with D possibly TRBD2 on 6 matching bases. Trimming removed 4 bases from V and 8 bases from J, with 11 bases in between. This CDR3 spans 13 amino acids. CDR1 and CDR2 (germline): SGHNT, YENEEA. The CDR3 DNA reads as TGTGCCAGCAGCTCAAGGGGACTGGGGGAGCTGTTTTTT. Protein sequence: CASSSRGLGELFF.

The chain employs TRBV29-1 and TRBJ2-7; D gene ambiguous. Per the germline V gene, CDR1 is SQVTM and CDR2 is ANQGSEA. CDR3 length: 11 amino acids. V lost 4 bases, J lost 4 bases, and 8 bases lay in between. CDR3 residues: CSVAHQYEQYF. CDR3 sequence (DNA): TGCAGCGTTGCACACCAGTACGAGCAGTACTTC.

The chain links TRBV3-1 to TRBJ1-6; maybe TRBD1 (5 bases). The CDR3 is 15 amino acids. Germline V gene sequence: CDR1 LGHDT, CDR2 YNNKEL (reference sequence). V was cut by 4 bases and J by 5 bases, with 12 bases left in between. CDR3 coding DNA: TGTGCCAGCAGCCGGGCGGAGGACAATAATTCACCCCTCCACTTT. Amino acids: CASSRAEDNNSPLHF.

This clonotype showed up just a few times. V is TRBV6-5 and J is TRBJ1-1; no firm D call. V lost 6 bases and J lost 5, with 19 bases in between. Germline V gives CDR1 MNHEY, CDR2 SVGAGI. The CDR3 runs 15 residues. Here the CDR3 DNA reads TGTGCCAGCAGCGCCGTTGATCCCGGGGAAACTGAAGCTTTCTTT. Its translation: CASSAVDPGETEAFF.

The gene calls are TRBV15 and TRBJ2-7, with unresolved D. This CDR3 has 13 amino acids. Germline-derived CDR1 and CDR2 are LNHNV and YYDKDF (reference sequence). V was cut by 1 base and J by 1 base, with 5 bases left in between. CDR3 sequence: CATSRGSSYEQYF. The CDR3, as DNA: TGTGCCACCAGCAGAGGGTCGTCCTACGAGCAGTACTTC.

This clonotype was seen more than once but under ten times. V and J are TRBV11-2 and TRBJ2-7, with D tentatively TRBD1 (7 bases). CDR1 is SGHAT and CDR2 is FQNNGV in the germline V gene. With 5 bases removed from V and 2 bases from J, the gap between germline ends came to 13 bases. The CDR3 totals 14 residues. The CDR3: CASSGGGRPYEQYF. The CDR3 DNA reads TGTGCCAGCAGCGGAGGGGGCAGGCCCTACGAGCAGTACTTC.

This clonotype was seen a few times. An end of the junction differs from the germline gene, which may be a read error. The chain links TRBV3-1 to TRBJ2-3, with TRBD2 matching 10 bases. CDR1 is LGHDT and CDR2 is YNNKEL in the germline V gene (reference sequence). The CDR3 is 17 residues long. CDR3 loop: CACSQEVLAGVGDTQYF. For the CDR3, the DNA is TGTGCCTGCAGCCAGGAGGTGCTAGCGGGAGTCGGAGATACGCAGTATTTT.

A few counts support this clonotype. V is TRBV7-9 and J is TRBJ1-1, with D perhaps TRBD1 (6 bases). Germline V gene sequence: CDR1 SEHNR, CDR2 FQNEAQ (reference sequence). Trimming pared 5 bases from V and 6 bases from J, leaving 19 bases between. The CDR3 is 15 amino acids. CDR3 amino acids: CASSTGGALSAEAFF. The CDR3 nucleotides read TGTGCCAGCAGCACCGGGGGCGCCCTAAGCGCTGAAGCTTTCTTT.